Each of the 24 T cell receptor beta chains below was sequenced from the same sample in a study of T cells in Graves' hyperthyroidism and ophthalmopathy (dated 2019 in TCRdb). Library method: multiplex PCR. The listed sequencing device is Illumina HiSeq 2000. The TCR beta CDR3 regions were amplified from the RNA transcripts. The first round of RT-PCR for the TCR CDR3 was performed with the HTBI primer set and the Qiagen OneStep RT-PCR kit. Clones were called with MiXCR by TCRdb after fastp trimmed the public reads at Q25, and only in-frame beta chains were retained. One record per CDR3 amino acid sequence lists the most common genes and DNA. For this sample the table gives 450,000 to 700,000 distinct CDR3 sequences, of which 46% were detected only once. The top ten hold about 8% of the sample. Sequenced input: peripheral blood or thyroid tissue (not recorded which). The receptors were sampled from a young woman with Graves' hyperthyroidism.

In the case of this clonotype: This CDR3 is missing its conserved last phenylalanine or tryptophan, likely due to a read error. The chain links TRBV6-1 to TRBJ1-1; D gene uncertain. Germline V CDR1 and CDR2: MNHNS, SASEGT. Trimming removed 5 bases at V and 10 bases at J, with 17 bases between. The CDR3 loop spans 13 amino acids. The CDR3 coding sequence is TGTGCCAGCAGTCCAGGACCACTACTCGGAGCTTTCCTT. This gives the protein CASSPGPLLGAFL.

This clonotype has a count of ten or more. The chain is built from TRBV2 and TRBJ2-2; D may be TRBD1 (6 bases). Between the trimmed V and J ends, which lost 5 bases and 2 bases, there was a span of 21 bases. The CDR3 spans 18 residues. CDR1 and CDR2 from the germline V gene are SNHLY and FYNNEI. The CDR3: CASSSFFGQRSNTGELFF. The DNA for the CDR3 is TGTGCCAGCAGTTCCTTTTTTGGACAGAGGTCTAACACCGGGGAGCTGTTTTTT.

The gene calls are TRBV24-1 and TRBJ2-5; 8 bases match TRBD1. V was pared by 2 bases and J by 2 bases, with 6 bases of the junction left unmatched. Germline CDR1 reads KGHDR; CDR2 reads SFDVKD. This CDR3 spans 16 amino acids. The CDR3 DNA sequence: TGTGCCACCAGTGATTCGGGAGACAGGGGACAAGAGACCCAGTACTTC. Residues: CATSDSGDRGQETQYF.

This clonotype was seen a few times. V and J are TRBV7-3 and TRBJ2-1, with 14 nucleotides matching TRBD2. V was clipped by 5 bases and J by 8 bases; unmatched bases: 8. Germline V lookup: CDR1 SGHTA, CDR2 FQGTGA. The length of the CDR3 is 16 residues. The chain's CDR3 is CASSLGTSGSMYEQFF. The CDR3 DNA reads TGTGCCAGCAGCCTCGGGACTAGCGGGAGTATGTATGAGCAGTTCTTC.

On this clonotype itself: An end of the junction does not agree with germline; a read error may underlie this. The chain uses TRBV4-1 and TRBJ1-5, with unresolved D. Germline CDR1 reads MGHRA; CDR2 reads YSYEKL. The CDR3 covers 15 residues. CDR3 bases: TGCGCCAGCGGCCAAGATAGAAGTTTAGGTCAGCCCCAGCATTTT. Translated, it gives CASGQDRSLGQPQHF.

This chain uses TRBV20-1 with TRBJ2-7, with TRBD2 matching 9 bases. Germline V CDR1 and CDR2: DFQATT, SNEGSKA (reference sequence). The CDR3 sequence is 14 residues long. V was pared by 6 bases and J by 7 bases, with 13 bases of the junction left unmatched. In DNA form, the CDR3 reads TGCAGTGCCACCGGGACTAGCTCCTACAATGAGCAGTACTTC. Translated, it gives CSATGTSSYNEQYF.

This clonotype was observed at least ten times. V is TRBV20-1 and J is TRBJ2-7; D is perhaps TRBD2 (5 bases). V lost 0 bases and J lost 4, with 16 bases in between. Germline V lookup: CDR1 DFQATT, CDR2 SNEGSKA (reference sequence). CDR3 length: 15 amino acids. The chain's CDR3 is CSARDYGPAGYEQYF. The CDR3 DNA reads TGCAGTGCTAGAGATTATGGCCCCGCGGGTTACGAGCAGTACTTC.

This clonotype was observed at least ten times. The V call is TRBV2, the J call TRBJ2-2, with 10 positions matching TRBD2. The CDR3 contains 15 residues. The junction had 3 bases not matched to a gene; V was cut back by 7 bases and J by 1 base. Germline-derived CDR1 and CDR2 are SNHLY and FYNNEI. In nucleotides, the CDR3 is TGTGCCAGCAACGGACTAGCGGAGAACACCGGGGAGCTGTTTTTT. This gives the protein CASNGLAENTGELFF.

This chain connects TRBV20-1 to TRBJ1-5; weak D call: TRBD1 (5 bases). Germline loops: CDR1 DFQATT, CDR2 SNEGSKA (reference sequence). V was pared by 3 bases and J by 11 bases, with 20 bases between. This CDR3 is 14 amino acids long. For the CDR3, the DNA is TGCAGTGCTAGGTTTGACGGGAGAGGGGAGACCCAGCATTTT. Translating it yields CSARFDGRGETQHF.

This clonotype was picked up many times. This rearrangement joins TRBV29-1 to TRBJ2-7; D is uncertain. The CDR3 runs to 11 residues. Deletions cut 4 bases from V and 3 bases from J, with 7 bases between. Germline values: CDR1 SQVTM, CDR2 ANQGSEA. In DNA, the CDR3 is TGCAGCGTTGGCGAAGGCTACGAGCAGTACTTC. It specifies CSVGEGYEQYF.

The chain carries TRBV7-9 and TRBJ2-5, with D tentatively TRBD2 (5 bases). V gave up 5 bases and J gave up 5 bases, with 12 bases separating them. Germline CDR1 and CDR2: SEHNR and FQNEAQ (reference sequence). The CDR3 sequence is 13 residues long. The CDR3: CASSRRAEETQYF. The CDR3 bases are TGTGCCAGCAGCCGAAGAGCGGAGGAGACCCAGTACTTC.

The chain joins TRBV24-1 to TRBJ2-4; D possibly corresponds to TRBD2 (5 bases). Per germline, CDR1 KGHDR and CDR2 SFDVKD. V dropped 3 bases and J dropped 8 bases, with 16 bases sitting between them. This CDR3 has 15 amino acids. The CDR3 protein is CATSDPGSGLDIQYF. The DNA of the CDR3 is TGTGCCACCAGTGATCCCGGCAGTGGACTGGACATTCAGTACTTC.

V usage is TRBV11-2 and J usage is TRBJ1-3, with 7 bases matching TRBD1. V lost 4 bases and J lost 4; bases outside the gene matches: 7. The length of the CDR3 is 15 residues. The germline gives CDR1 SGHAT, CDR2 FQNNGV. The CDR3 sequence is CASSSLRGQGNTIYF. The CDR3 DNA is TGTGCCAGCAGCTCCCTGCGGGGACAGGGAAACACCATATATTTT.

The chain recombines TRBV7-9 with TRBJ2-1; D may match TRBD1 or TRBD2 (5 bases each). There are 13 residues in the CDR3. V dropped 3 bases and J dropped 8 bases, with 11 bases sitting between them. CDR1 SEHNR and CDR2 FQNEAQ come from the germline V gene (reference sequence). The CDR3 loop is CASSLGVGDEQFF. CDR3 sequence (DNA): TGTGCCAGCAGCTTGGGAGTGGGGGATGAGCAGTTCTTC.

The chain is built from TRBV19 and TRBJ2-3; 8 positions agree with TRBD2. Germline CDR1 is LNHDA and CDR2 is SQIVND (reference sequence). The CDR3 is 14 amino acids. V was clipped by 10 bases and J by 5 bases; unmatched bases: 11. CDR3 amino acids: CATTSVRNRDTQYF. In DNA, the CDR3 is TGTGCCACGACTAGCGTTCGAAACCGAGATACGCAGTATTTT.

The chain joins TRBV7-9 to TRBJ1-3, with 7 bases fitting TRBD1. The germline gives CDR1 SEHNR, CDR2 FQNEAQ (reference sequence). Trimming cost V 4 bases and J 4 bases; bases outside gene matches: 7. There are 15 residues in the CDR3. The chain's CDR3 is CASSSQLTGGNTIYF. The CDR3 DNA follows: TGTGCCAGCAGCTCACAATTGACAGGGGGAAACACCATATATTTT.

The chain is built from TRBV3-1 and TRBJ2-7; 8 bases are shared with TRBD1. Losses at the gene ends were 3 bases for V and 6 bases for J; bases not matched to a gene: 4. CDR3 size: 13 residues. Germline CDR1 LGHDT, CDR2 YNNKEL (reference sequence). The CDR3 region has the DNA TGTGCCAGCAGCCATGGACAGGGCGGCGAGCAGTACTTC. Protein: CASSHGQGGEQYF.

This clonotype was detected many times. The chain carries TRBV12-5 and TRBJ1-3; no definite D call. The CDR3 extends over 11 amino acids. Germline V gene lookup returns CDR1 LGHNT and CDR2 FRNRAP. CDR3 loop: CAIERGNTIYF. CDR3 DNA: TGTGCCATAGAGAGAGGTAACACCATATATTTT.

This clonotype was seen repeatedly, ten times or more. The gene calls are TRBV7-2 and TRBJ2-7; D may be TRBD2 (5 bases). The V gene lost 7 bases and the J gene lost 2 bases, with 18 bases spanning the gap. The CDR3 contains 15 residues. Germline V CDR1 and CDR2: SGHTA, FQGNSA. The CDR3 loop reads CASTSSVGAPYEQYF. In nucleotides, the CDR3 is TGTGCCAGCACATCCTCGGTGGGAGCGCCCTACGAGCAGTACTTC.

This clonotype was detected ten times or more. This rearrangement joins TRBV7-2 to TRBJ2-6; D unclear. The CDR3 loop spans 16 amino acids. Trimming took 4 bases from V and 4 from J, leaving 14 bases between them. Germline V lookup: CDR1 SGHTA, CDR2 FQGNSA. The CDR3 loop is CASSSPARPGANVLTF. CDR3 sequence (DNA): TGTGCCAGCAGCTCCCCTGCGAGGCCCGGGGCCAACGTCCTGACTTTC.

The CDR3 is CASSLGRDSSYEQYF. In DNA, the CDR3 is TGTGCCAGCAGCCTCGGTCGGGACAGCTCCTACGAGCAGTACTTC. The chain recombines TRBV5-5 with TRBJ2-7, with 7 bases aligning to TRBD1. V shed 4 bases and J 0 bases; nucleotides not matched to a gene: 7. Per the germline V gene, CDR1 is SGHKS and CDR2 is YYEKEE (reference sequence). The CDR3 has 15 amino acids.

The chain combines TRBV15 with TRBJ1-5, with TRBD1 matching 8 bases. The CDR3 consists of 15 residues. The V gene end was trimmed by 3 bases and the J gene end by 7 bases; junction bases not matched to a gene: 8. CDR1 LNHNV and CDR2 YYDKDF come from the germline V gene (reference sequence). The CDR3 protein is CATSSQTGGRQPQHF. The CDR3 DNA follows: TGTGCCACCAGCAGCCAAACAGGGGGGAGGCAGCCCCAGCATTTT.

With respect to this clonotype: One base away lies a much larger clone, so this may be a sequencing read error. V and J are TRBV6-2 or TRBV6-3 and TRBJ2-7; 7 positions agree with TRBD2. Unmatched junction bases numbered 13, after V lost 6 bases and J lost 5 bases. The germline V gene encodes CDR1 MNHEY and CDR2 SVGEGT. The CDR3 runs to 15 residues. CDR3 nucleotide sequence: TGTGCCAGCAGGGCTGCACTAGCGCGAGCCCACGAGCAGTACTTC. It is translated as CASRAALARAHEQYF.

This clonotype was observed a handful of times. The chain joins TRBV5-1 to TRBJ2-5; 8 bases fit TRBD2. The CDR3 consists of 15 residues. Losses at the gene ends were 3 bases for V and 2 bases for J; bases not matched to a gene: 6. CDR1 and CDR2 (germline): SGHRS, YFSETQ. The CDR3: CASSSLAGPQETQYF. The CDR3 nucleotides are TGCGCCAGCAGCTCCCTAGCGGGTCCTCAAGAGACCCAGTACTTC.